These T cell receptor beta chains were read from a single sample in a study of CD8 T cells in Susac syndrome. MiXCR was run by TCRdb on the immunoSEQ multiplex PCR reads, yielding one entry per CDR3 protein. The sample shows approximately 120,000 distinct CDR3 sequences, around 94% of them seen only once. Sequenced: CD4+ T cells from PBMCs. The receptors come from a human donor in good health. Both conserved end residues are trimmed from each CDR3.

len: 12
v_gene: TRBV6-2/TRBV6-3
CDR3aa: ASRLGQPTDTQY

len: 12
v_gene: TRBV6-5
CDR3aa: ASSYSQGAYGYT

len: 16
v_gene: TRBV4-2
CDR3aa: ASSQDLRQGWANEKLF

len: 10
v_gene: TRBV29-1
CDR3aa: SVAKGFETQY

len: 13
v_gene: TRBV7-2
CDR3aa: ASSLASGGVETQY

len: 12
v_gene: TRBV11-2
CDR3aa: ASSLHPTQETQY

len: 13
v_gene: TRBV11-3
CDR3aa: ASSLSGASYNEQF

len: 11
v_gene: TRBV2
CDR3aa: ASSVGIGNTIY

len: 12
v_gene: TRBV30
CDR3aa: AWSGDRGRQPQH

len: 13
v_gene: TRBV20-1
CDR3aa: SARDSGGRTNIQY

len: 14
v_gene: TRBV7-2
CDR3aa: ASSPSSGRAGGELF

len: 14
v_gene: TRBV5-6
CDR3aa: ASSVTSGDSYNEQF

len: 13
v_gene: TRBV15
CDR3aa: ATRENSLGNQPQH

len: 12
v_gene: TRBV5-1
CDR3aa: ASREVAGSSEQY

len: 13
v_gene: TRBV3-1
CDR3aa: ASSPYSGKGNEQF

len: 14
v_gene: TRBV6-6
CDR3aa: ASSDLGEGIYNEQF

len: 10
v_gene: TRBV28
CDR3aa: ASTAADQPQH

len: 11
v_gene: TRBV20-1
CDR3aa: SARDRIPYGYT

len: 12
v_gene: TRBV3-1
CDR3aa: ASSQSGSRETQY

len: 9
v_gene: TRBV2
CDR3aa: ASKQNTEAF

len: 13
v_gene: TRBV12-3/TRBV12-4
CDR3aa: ASSSGGAVYNEQF

len: 14
v_gene: TRBV5-4
CDR3aa: ASSPSGVSGANVLT

len: 13
v_gene: TRBV5-4
CDR3aa: ASSSRESSTDTQY

len: 9
v_gene: TRBV6-5
CDR3aa: ASRNQNIQY

len: 14
v_gene: TRBV13
CDR3aa: ASSPRTGRWNTEAF

len: 14
v_gene: TRBV7-9
CDR3aa: ASSLDQGTAQETQY

len: 12
v_gene: TRBV29-1
CDR3aa: SVDEGTGAYEQY

len: 13
v_gene: TRBV4-3
CDR3aa: ASSQDSGSPREQY

len: 9
v_gene: TRBV6-4
CDR3aa: ASSAGHGYT

len: 14
v_gene: TRBV20-1
CDR3aa: SASPSTSGSYNEQF

len: 10
v_gene: TRBV29-1
CDR3aa: SVAQGENIQY

len: 15
v_gene: TRBV3-1
CDR3aa: ASSQGAAVGVGKTQY

len: 11
v_gene: TRBV29-1
CDR3aa: SVRIAATGELF

len: 12
v_gene: TRBV6-5
CDR3aa: ASSYSTKGGGYT

len: 13
v_gene: TRBV11-2
CDR3aa: ASSTQTGKNTEAF

len: 11
v_gene: TRBV27
CDR3aa: ASWGQNQETQY

len: 11
v_gene: TRBV15
CDR3aa: ATRLTGDKTQY

len: 14
v_gene: TRBV20-1
CDR3aa: SASRLAGGPGETQY

len: 12
v_gene: TRBV12-3/TRBV12-4
CDR3aa: ASTVGGSQETQY

len: 11
v_gene: TRBV18
CDR3aa: ASSPGTAEKLF